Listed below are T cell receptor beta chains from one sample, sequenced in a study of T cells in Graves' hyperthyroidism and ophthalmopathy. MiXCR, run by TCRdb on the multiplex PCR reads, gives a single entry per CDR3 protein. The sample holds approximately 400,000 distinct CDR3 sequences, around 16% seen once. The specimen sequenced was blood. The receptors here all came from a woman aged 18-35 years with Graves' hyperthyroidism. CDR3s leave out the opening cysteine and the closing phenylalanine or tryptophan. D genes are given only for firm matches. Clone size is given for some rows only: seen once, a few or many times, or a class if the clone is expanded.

CDR3 protein: ASSIRPRGSAEQY
D gene: NA
J gene: TRBJ2-7
V gene: TRBV6-2/TRBV6-3
clone size: many

CDR3 protein: ASSASPYPYNEQF
D gene: NA
J gene: TRBJ2-1
V gene: TRBV9
clone size: few

CDR3 protein: ASSPRGQGINEQF
D gene: TRBD1
J gene: TRBJ2-1
V gene: TRBV12-3/TRBV12-4
clone size: few

CDR3 protein: ASSYRGRFSGNTIY
D gene: TRBD1
J gene: TRBJ1-3
V gene: TRBV6-5
clone size: few

CDR3 protein: SVTTGGAGYGYT
D gene: TRBD1
J gene: TRBJ1-2
V gene: TRBV29-1
clone size: many

CDR3 protein: ANPGQGKDGYT
D gene: TRBD1
J gene: TRBJ1-2
V gene: TRBV2
clone size: many

CDR3 protein: ASSPMGGTEAF
D gene: NA
J gene: TRBJ1-1
V gene: TRBV18
clone size: many

CDR3 protein: ASSESGTSGRYLDEQY
D gene: TRBD2
J gene: TRBJ2-7
V gene: TRBV10-2
clone size: few

CDR3 protein: SVEDPVAGYEQY
D gene: NA
J gene: TRBJ2-7
V gene: TRBV29-1
clone size: NA

CDR3 protein: ASSPGQGVTGELF
D gene: TRBD1
J gene: TRBJ2-2
V gene: TRBV7-2
clone size: many

CDR3 protein: ASSPLVFRSTDTQY
D gene: NA
J gene: TRBJ2-3
V gene: TRBV12-3/TRBV12-4
clone size: many

CDR3 protein: ASSEPGERNQPQH
D gene: NA
J gene: TRBJ1-5
V gene: TRBV25-1
clone size: few

CDR3 protein: ASSSDRGLGYT
D gene: TRBD1
J gene: TRBJ1-2
V gene: TRBV5-5
clone size: many

CDR3 protein: ASSPRWGARETQY
D gene: NA
J gene: TRBJ2-5
V gene: TRBV7-8
clone size: many

CDR3 protein: ASSLEENTEAF
D gene: NA
J gene: TRBJ1-1
V gene: TRBV7-2
clone size: many

CDR3 protein: ASSDRYGYT
D gene: NA
J gene: TRBJ1-2
V gene: TRBV6-4
clone size: once

CDR3 protein: ASSLANSYGYT
D gene: NA
J gene: TRBJ1-2
V gene: TRBV7-9
clone size: few

CDR3 protein: ASTKYGTKYNEQF
D gene: NA
J gene: TRBJ2-1
V gene: TRBV6-1
clone size: many

CDR3 protein: SVERAYEQY
D gene: NA
J gene: TRBJ2-7
V gene: TRBV29-1
clone size: few

CDR3 protein: ASMEDRGPLGYT
D gene: TRBD1
J gene: TRBJ1-2
V gene: TRBV2
clone size: NA

CDR3 protein: ASSLKQSQDTQY
D gene: NA
J gene: TRBJ2-3
V gene: TRBV7-2
clone size: many

CDR3 protein: ASSAGTGEYYGYT
D gene: TRBD1
J gene: TRBJ1-2
V gene: TRBV2
clone size: once

CDR3 protein: ASSLGVAGFYEQY
D gene: TRBD2
J gene: TRBJ2-7
V gene: TRBV11-2
clone size: few

CDR3 protein: ASSARQGSTEKLF
D gene: TRBD1
J gene: TRBJ1-4
V gene: TRBV7-2
clone size: once

CDR3 protein: ATSRSRAGEETQY
D gene: NA
J gene: TRBJ2-5
V gene: TRBV15
clone size: NA

CDR3 protein: ASSIRQGAIEAF
D gene: TRBD1
J gene: TRBJ1-1
V gene: TRBV19
clone size: NA

CDR3 protein: ASSSNAPGLAGGPVDTQY
D gene: TRBD2
J gene: TRBJ2-3
V gene: TRBV5-1
clone size: NA

CDR3 protein: ASREWGSNEKLF
D gene: NA
J gene: TRBJ1-4
V gene: TRBV19
clone size: once

CDR3 protein: ASSLGTTQETQY
D gene: NA
J gene: TRBJ2-5
V gene: TRBV27
clone size: NA

CDR3 protein: ASSLRQGSQETQY
D gene: TRBD1
J gene: TRBJ2-5
V gene: TRBV9
clone size: NA

CDR3 protein: SATGLAGGADTQY
D gene: TRBD2
J gene: TRBJ2-3
V gene: TRBV20-1
clone size: many

CDR3 protein: ASTKKRAGTSNYGYT
D gene: NA
J gene: TRBJ1-2
V gene: TRBV6-2/TRBV6-3
clone size: many

CDR3 protein: ASSLDLGASRREQF
D gene: NA
J gene: TRBJ2-1
V gene: TRBV13
clone size: few

CDR3 protein: ASSQGPGQGYNEQF
D gene: TRBD1
J gene: TRBJ2-1
V gene: TRBV4-1
clone size: NA

CDR3 protein: ATSRDSSVGDEQF
D gene: NA
J gene: TRBJ2-1
V gene: TRBV15
clone size: few

CDR3 protein: ASSENRGDTEAF
D gene: TRBD1
J gene: TRBJ1-1
V gene: TRBV6-1
clone size: NA